This TCR beta chain was sequenced during a study of blood T cells in healthy people across ages (dated by TCRdb to between 2014 and 2017). Notes on the research overall: Template switching captured roughly one uniquely barcoded TCR beta cDNA molecule per two T cells in model experiments. The study measured age-related changes in TCR beta repertoire diversity using deep sequencing normalized with unique cDNA molecular identifiers. The donors were divided into four age groups: young (average approximately 16 years), middle-aged (almost 40), aged (about 56) and long-lived (roughly 82). Two additional independent replicas of 1 million unique cDNA reads from the same blood draw were analyzed for two donors (one aged 18 to 30 and one aged 80 or older). To avoid experimental bias, donors of different ages were distributed randomly across sequencing lanes. Broad study findings and their caveats: Compared with the aged group, more naive CD4+ T cells, fewer expanded clones and increased TCR diversity were shown by the long-lived group, suggesting age selection. Donor CMV infection status was unknown, potentially confounding age-related changes in expanded clonotypes. Observed TCR beta diversity per million T cells fell roughly linearly with age, and a significant reduction was already apparent by age about 43. Because profiling used bulk unsorted PBMCs, naive and antigen-experienced compartments could not be compared conclusively. The percentage of naive T cells measured by flow cytometry correlated strongly with observed TCR beta diversity. Estimates of total diversity from one million sequenced T cells were regarded as lower bounds and underestimates.

This clonotype was counted only a few times. The clone's antigen remains unknown. One base away there is no much larger clone; base qualities are not given. Systemically healthy Caucasian individuals from Russia, 35 to 50 in total and aged about 6 to 90 years, were included as donors. Ten milliliters of peripheral blood were drawn from each donor into EDTA-treated Vacutainer tubes. Ficoll-Paque density-gradient centrifugation was used to isolate PBMCs, with at least 6.5 million per sample. Trizol reagent was used to extract total RNA from PBMCs, with at least 5 micrograms per sample. Naive CD45RAhigh/CD27high T cell percentages were measured by flow cytometry on a PBMC aliquot from every donor. The library relied on 5' RACE. Sequencing was carried out with an Illumina HiSeq 2500. A second PCR of roughly 7 to 11 cycles was run with a J-beta primer mix and a sample-barcoded 5' primer. Each TCR beta cDNA molecule received a unique molecular identifier from a template-switch 5' adaptor carrying 12 random nucleotides. At least 2.5 million CDR3-containing paired-end reads were obtained from each sample. The Mint cDNA synthesis kit, primed by a TRBC-specific oligonucleotide, was used to synthesize first-strand cDNA from all RNA. Following uracil-DNA glycosylase treatment, a first 18-cycle PCR with universal primers M1SS and BC2_uni_R was performed on all cDNA. As for how the authors treated the data: For normalization, 1 million high-quality reads, each with a distinct molecular identifier, were randomly selected from each sample. Reads with shared molecular identifiers were discarded instead of being binned into consensus sequences. CDR3 identification, clonotype clustering and error correction used MiTCR with a Q25 quality threshold and the strictest error-elimination algorithm. A nonparametric unseen species model with Euler transformation was used to estimate lower-bound total TCR beta diversity. The public reads were reprocessed in TCRdb via fastp at Q25 and MiXCR, keeping in-frame beta chains. For every CDR3 protein sequence, its rows merge into one entry that carries the most common genes and DNA. V and J calls and clone size were set by TCRdb, not the authors. The sample table holds roughly 1,500,000 distinct CDR3 sequences, of which around 35% were seen once. About 11% of the sample is in the top ten clones.

The TCR comes from a woman aged 25 to 39 in good health. Input material: blood.

Here the CDR3 is given as CASSFGAPNTEAFF. The nucleotide sequence is TGCGCCAGCAGCTTCGGTGCCCCGAACACTGAAGCTTTCTTT. The sequence links TRBV5-1 to TRBJ1-1; the D gene lacks a confident call. CDR3 length: 14 amino acids, cysteine to phenylalanine. Only the CDR3 DNA stays, 42 bases, in frame from base 1. Trimming costs V 2 bases and J 1 base, and their ends lie 9 bases apart. The germline V gene provides CDR1 SGHRS and CDR2 YFSETQ.